The 10 T cell receptor beta chains listed next were all sequenced from one sample in a study of cytomegalovirus exposure and HLA in healthy donors. This PCR relied on a set of 60 Vbeta primers and 13 Jbeta primers. The repertoire was sequenced with immunoSEQ multiplex PCR; TCRdb's copy has only in-frame clones and lacks some. The sample lists about 170,000 clones; over 60% were seen once. The sequenced sample was PBMCs. The source of these receptors is a man aged 40-55 years in good health and CMV-seropositive.

This chain joins TRBV6-5 and TRBJ1-1, with 8 bases fitting TRBD1. CDR3 size: 15 residues. Germline V gene sequence: CDR1 MNHEY, CDR2 SVGAGI. The trim removed 5 bases at V and 1 base at J, leaving 6 bases unmatched. The CDR3 reads CASSIQGGRNTEAFF. CDR3 sequence (DNA): TGTGCCAGCAGTATACAGGGGGGGAGGAACACTGAAGCTTTCTTT.

This clone was found once. The chain links TRBV7-3 to TRBJ2-7, with 8 bases fitting TRBD1. The junction had 5 bases not matched to a gene; V was cut back by 5 bases and J by 2 bases. The CDR3 consists of 14 residues. CDR1 is SGHTA, CDR2 FQGTGA, per germline. This CDR3 reads CASSEQGGPYEQYF. The CDR3 DNA reads TGTGCCAGCAGCGAACAGGGGGGTCCCTACGAGCAGTACTTC.

The chain couples TRBV19 to TRBJ2-3; 13 positions match TRBD2. The CDR3 runs to 13 residues. Unmatched junction bases numbered 4, after V lost 6 bases and J lost 10 bases. Germline V gene data show CDR1 as LNHDA and CDR2 as SQIVND (reference sequence). The CDR3 region has the DNA TGTGCCAGTAGCCAGGGACTAGCGGGGCCGCAGTATTTT. Its translation: CASSQGLAGPQYF.

The chain recombines TRBV5-4 with TRBJ2-7; weak D call: TRBD2 (5 bases). The CDR3 covers 13 residues. Trimming took off 3 bases at V and 5 bases at J, with 12 bases between the two ends. The germline gives CDR1 SGHNT, CDR2 YYREEE (reference sequence). The CDR3 protein is CASSSTDFDEQYF. The DNA for the CDR3 is TGTGCCAGCAGCTCGACGGACTTCGACGAGCAGTACTTC.

This clone was observed a few times. The chain employs TRBV4-1 and TRBJ2-2; D remains ambiguous. The germline gives CDR1 MGHRA, CDR2 YSYEKL. V lost 7 bases and J 0 bases, leaving 12 bases between the germline ends. This CDR3 region has 15 residues. The CDR3 region is CASKVGRANTGELFF. Here the CDR3 DNA reads TGCGCCAGCAAGGTCGGCCGGGCGAACACCGGGGAGCTGTTTTTT.

The genes are TRBV27 and TRBJ2-3; TRBD2 agrees at 13 bases. This CDR3 has 14 amino acids. Germline values: CDR1 MNHEY, CDR2 SMNVEV (reference sequence). Trimming at V came to 7 bases and at J to 10 bases, leaving 8 bases not matched to a gene. CDR3 DNA: TGTGCCAGCACCCGGGAACTAGCGGGAGGGCCGCAGTATTTT. Amino acids: CASTRELAGGPQYF.

This chain connects TRBV27 to TRBJ2-2, with a tentative D call TRBD1 (5 bases). The CDR3 runs to 14 residues. Germline lookup yields CDR1 MNHEY and CDR2 SMNVEV (reference sequence). V lost 4 bases and J lost 5, with 11 bases in between. CDR3 sequence reads: CASSSGIGTGELFF. DNA for the CDR3: TGTGCCAGCAGTTCAGGGATCGGGACCGGGGAGCTGTTTTTT.

There are a few counts of this clone. The chain is built from TRBV2 and TRBJ1-1, with D possibly matching TRBD1 (6 bases). The CDR3 spans 13 residues. Germline V gene sequence: CDR1 SNHLY, CDR2 FYNNEI. The V end lost 8 bases, the J end lost 0 bases, and 10 bases lay between the germline ends. Here the CDR3 reads CASGRDMNTEAFF. The CDR3 DNA is TGTGCCAGCGGGAGGGACATGAACACTGAAGCTTTCTTT.

The chain links TRBV30 to TRBJ2-7, with TRBD1 matching 8 bases. This CDR3 spans 15 amino acids. The junction had 7 bases not matched to a gene; V was cut back by 2 bases and J by 1 base. The germline V gene encodes CDR1 GTSNPN and CDR2 SVGIG (reference sequence). The CDR3 DNA reads TGTGCCTGGAGTCCAACCGGGACAGGATCCTACGAGCAGTACTTC. This translates into CAWSPTGTGSYEQYF. Full variable domain (outside the CDR3, taken from reference TRBV30 and TRBJ2-7): SQTIHQWPATLVQPVGSPLSLECTVEGTSNPNLYWYRQAAGRGLQLLFYSVGIGQISSEVPQNLSASRPQDRQFILSSKKLLLSDSGFYLCAWSPTGTGSYEQYFGPGTRLTVT.

This chain uses TRBV6-1 with TRBJ1-3, with D unclear. V was pared by 2 bases and J by 2 bases, with 19 bases between. The CDR3 loop spans 18 amino acids. Germline values: CDR1 MNHNS, CDR2 SASEGT. This chain's CDR3 is CASSESSSPLGTGNTIYF. The CDR3 region has the DNA TGTGCCAGCAGTGAATCGAGTTCCCCGCTCGGGACTGGAAACACCATATATTTT.